This passage covers 32 T cell receptor beta chains from one sample sequenced in a study of CD8 T cells in ankylosing spondylitis (dated by TCRdb to the late 2010s). The library was prepared using 5' RACE. The sequencing machine was an Illumina HiSeq 2500. The public sequencing data were trimmed at Q25 with fastp and processed into clonotypes with MiXCR by TCRdb, which kept only in-frame beta chains. Entries that share a CDR3 protein sequence are merged under the most common genes and DNA. This sample gives 250,000 to 400,000 distinct CDR3 sequences in total; roughly 10% of them show up just once. The top ten clonotypes cover more than 7% of the sample. Sequenced material: blood, either unsorted or a sorted T cell fraction (not recorded which). These TCRs come from a female donor with ankylosing spondylitis or in good health (not recorded which).

This clonotype was detected a few times. V and J are TRBV18 and TRBJ2-2; D not certain. V dropped 1 base and J dropped 5 bases, with 11 bases sitting between them. CDR3 size: 15 residues. Germline assignment: CDR1 KGHSH and CDR2 LQKENI. The CDR3 here is CASSPLGHLTGELFF. The CDR3, as DNA: TGTGCCAGCTCACCACTTGGCCATCTAACCGGGGAGCTGTTTTTT.

Concerning this clonotype: Since a much larger clone is just one base distant, this may be a read error. The chain recombines TRBV14 with TRBJ1-1; D gene ambiguous. V was shortened by 3 bases and J by 4 bases, with 12 bases between the two germline ends. The CDR3 length is 14 residues. Germline V lookup: CDR1 SGHDN, CDR2 FVKESK. The CDR3 DNA sequence: TGTGCCAGCAGCCAGAACACCATGGGCACTGAAGCTTTCTTT. Translation gives CASSQNTMGTEAFF.

J is TRBJ2-5 and V is TRBV5-5; TRBD2 aligns across 7 bases. CDR3 length equals 16 residues. Per germline, CDR1 SGHKS and CDR2 YYEKEE (reference sequence). J was trimmed by 4 bases and V by 6 bases; bases with no gene match: 15. The CDR3 nucleotides are TGTGCCAGCATCCGAACTGGGGGGGGAATAGGAGAGACCCAGTACTTC. It specifies CASIRTGGGIGETQYF. Complete variable domain (other parts from reference TRBV5-5 and TRBJ2-5): DAGVTQSPTHLIKTRGQQVTLRCSPISGHKSVSWYQQVLGQGPQFIFQYYEKEERGRGNFPDRFSARQFPNYSSELNVNALLLGDSALYLCASIRTGGGIGETQYFGPGTRLLVL.

As DNA, the CDR3 is TGTGCCAGCTCGATCGGAGGGGTAAGGGTCAACACTGAAGCTTTCTTT. It translates to CASSIGGVRVNTEAFF. This chain joins TRBV27 and TRBJ1-1; D is perhaps TRBD1 (5 bases). The CDR3 extends over 16 amino acids. The V and J ends lost 8 bases and 2 bases respectively, with 21 bases between them. Germline CDR1 MNHEY, CDR2 SMNVEV (reference sequence).

The chain has TRBV9 and TRBJ2-1, with TRBD1 matching over 12 bases. Germline V lookup: CDR1 SGDLS, CDR2 YYNGEE. V lost 4 bases to trimming and J lost 0 bases; unmatched junction nucleotides: 14. The CDR3 consists of 20 residues. CDR3 residues: CASSPGAGQGAPVSYNEQFF. Written as DNA, the CDR3 is TGTGCCAGCAGCCCCGGCGCGGGACAGGGGGCTCCGGTCTCCTACAATGAGCAGTTCTTC.

This clonotype was recorded many times. For the CDR3, the DNA is TGTGCCAGCAGTGAAACAGGGTACGGGGGTATGGGTGGCAAAAACATTCAGTACTTC. Translating gives CASSETGYGGMGGKNIQYF. The rearrangement joins TRBV25-1 to TRBJ2-4, with D perhaps given as TRBD1 or TRBD2 (6 bases each). The V end lost 2 bases, the J end lost 3 bases, and 23 bases lay between the germline ends. This CDR3 has 19 amino acids. CDR1 and CDR2 from the germline V gene are MGHDK and SYGVNS.

Here the CDR3 reads CASSATVEQYF. CDR3 nucleotides: TGCGCCAGCAGCGCGACAGTCGAGCAGTACTTC. This rearrangement joins TRBV5-1 to TRBJ2-7; D may be TRBD1 (5 bases). The germline V gene has CDR1 SGHRS and CDR2 YFSETQ. V was shortened by 4 bases and J by 6 bases, with 8 bases between the two germline ends. The CDR3 loop spans 11 amino acids.

In the case of this clonotype: At one end the junction does not follow the germline gene, possibly because of a read error. The chain couples TRBV7-2 to TRBJ2-1; the D gene is possibly TRBD2 (5 bases). The length of the CDR3 is 13 residues. The germline CDR1 and CDR2 sequences are SGHTA and FQGNSA. CDR3 amino acids: CASSLAMANEQFF. The CDR3 DNA reads TGTGCCAGCAGCCTAGCCATGGCCAATGAGCAGTTCTTC.

This clonotype was observed at least ten times. The chain couples TRBV5-1 to TRBJ1-6, with no clear D. The germline gives CDR1 SGHRS, CDR2 YFSETQ. Trimming left V 2 bases short and J 8 bases short, with 14 bases between. The CDR3 has 15 amino acids. The CDR3 protein is CASSFSGPSDSPLHF. DNA of the CDR3: TGCGCCAGCAGCTTTTCGGGCCCCTCCGATTCACCCCTCCACTTT.

This clonotype was seen many times. The V and J genes are TRBV6-1 and TRBJ2-2; 7 bases agree with TRBD1. V trimming: 6 bases; J trimming: 7 bases; junction bases outside the gene matches: 14. The CDR3 is 16 amino acids. CDR1 is MNHNS, CDR2 SASEGT, per germline. The CDR3 DNA sequence: TGTGCCAGCAGCGAAAGTCCGGGACAGTCCATCGGGGAGCTGTTTTTT. Translating it yields CASSESPGQSIGELFF.

This clonotype was observed a few times. The rearrangement uses TRBV7-2 and TRBJ2-1; 9 nucleotides agree with TRBD2. The CDR3 consists of 15 residues. V was clipped by 5 bases and J by 3 bases; unmatched bases: 5. CDR1 is SGHTA, CDR2 FQGNSA, per germline. CDR3 residues: CASSVGTSNYNEQFF. The CDR3 nucleotides read TGTGCCAGCAGCGTCGGGACTAGCAACTACAATGAGCAGTTCTTC.

V is TRBV2 and J is TRBJ1-2, with 12 bases matching TRBD1. Trimming at V came to 8 bases and at J to 9 bases, leaving 7 bases not matched to a gene. Germline loops: CDR1 SNHLY, CDR2 FYNNEI. The CDR3 runs 13 residues. The CDR3 spells CASRGTGGLSYTF. Here the CDR3 DNA reads TGTGCCAGCCGAGGGACAGGGGGCTTGAGCTACACCTTC.

The chain joins TRBV20-1 to TRBJ2-1; 8 bases fit TRBD1. The V segment lost 5 bases and the J segment 0 bases; nucleotides outside the gene matches: 3. The CDR3 runs 14 residues. Germline CDR1 is DFQATT and CDR2 is SNEGSKA (reference sequence). CDR3 region: CSAWTGSSYNEQFF. CDR3 bases: TGCAGTGCTTGGACAGGGAGCTCCTACAATGAGCAGTTCTTC.

This clonotype occurred many times. V gene TRBV4-2 combines with J gene TRBJ2-7; 7 bases match TRBD2. The ends lost 0 bases at V and 4 bases at J; junction bases unmatched: 6. CDR3 length equals 15 residues. Germline CDR1 LGHNA, CDR2 YNFKEQ. The CDR3 reads CASSQDLAGDYEQYF. The CDR3 DNA follows: TGTGCCAGCAGCCAAGATCTGGCGGGAGATTACGAGCAGTACTTC.

This clonotype was counted at least ten times. The chain employs TRBV6-1 and TRBJ1-4; TRBD1 aligns across 12 bases. From germline, CDR1 is MNHNS and CDR2 SASEGT. The length of the CDR3 is 17 residues. V gave up 2 bases and J gave up 3 bases; unmatched junction bases: 4. CDR3 nucleotide sequence: TGTGCCAGCAGTGAATTCGGGACAGGGGGCTCTAATGAAAAACTGTTTTTT. Translating it yields CASSEFGTGGSNEKLFF.

This clonotype was observed many times. The chain couples TRBV6-5 to TRBJ2-2, with 13 positions matching TRBD2. CDR3 length: 17 amino acids. J was trimmed by 2 bases and V by 5 bases; bases with no gene match: 5. Germline CDR1 MNHEY, CDR2 SVGAGI. The CDR3 DNA follows: TGTGCCAGCAGTCACGGACTAGCGGGAGTAAACACCGGGGAGCTGTTTTTT. Translated, it gives CASSHGLAGVNTGELFF.

This clonotype was seen ten or more times. The chain is built from TRBV6-1 and TRBJ1-6; no definite D call. V dropped 9 bases and J dropped 10 bases, with 19 bases sitting between them. The V gene's germline CDR1 is MNHNS and CDR2 SASEGT. The CDR3 is made up of 14 amino acids. CDR3 protein: CASSKGKRISPLHF. Written as DNA, the CDR3 is TGTGCCAGTAGCAAAGGGAAAAGGATCTCACCCCTCCACTTT.

V and J are TRBV10-3 and TRBJ1-2; 7 bases line up with TRBD1. This CDR3 is built from 14 residues. Germline V gives CDR1 ENHRY, CDR2 SYGVKD. V was clipped by 2 bases and J by 10 bases; unmatched bases: 10. The DNA of the CDR3 is TGTGCCATCAGTGAGGCGGCCGGGACAGATCTCTACACCTTC. Translated, it gives CAISEAAGTDLYTF.

This chain uses TRBV19 with TRBJ2-1; 7 bases map to TRBD1. The CDR3 runs 18 residues. Losses at the gene ends were 1 base for V and 0 bases for J; bases not matched to a gene: 9. From germline, CDR1 is LNHDA and CDR2 SQIVND (reference sequence). The CDR3 spells CASSIVGRRGNSYNEQFF. CDR3 DNA: TGTGCCAGTAGTATAGTGGGCCGCAGGGGGAACTCCTACAATGAGCAGTTCTTC.

This clonotype was seen repeatedly, ten times or more. V gene TRBV5-1 combines with J gene TRBJ2-6; D uncertain. This CDR3 region has 15 residues. Germline CDR1 SGHRS, CDR2 YFSETQ. Trimming removed 0 bases at V and 0 bases at J, with 4 bases between. The CDR3 protein is CASSLAFSGANVLTF. CDR3 coding DNA: TGCGCCAGCAGCTTGGCCTTCTCTGGGGCCAACGTCCTGACTTTC.

This clonotype was recorded at least ten times. The chain combines TRBV7-2 with TRBJ2-5; TRBD2 matches at 11 bases. CDR1 is SGHTA, CDR2 FQGNSA, per germline. The J segment lost 4 bases and the V segment lost 2 bases, leaving 3 bases of the junction unmatched. The CDR3 sequence is 15 residues long. CDR3 nucleotide sequence: TGTGCCAGCAGCTTAAGGCTAGCGGGGGGAGAGACCCAGTACTTC. This codes for CASSLRLAGGETQYF.

This clonotype was recorded many times. The V call is TRBV5-1, the J call TRBJ2-1; TRBD1 matches 8 bases. Trimming removed 7 bases from V and 1 base from J; junction bases left unmatched: 7. Germline V gives CDR1 SGHRS, CDR2 YFSETQ. The CDR3 loop spans 15 amino acids. CDR3 residues: CASRVGQGSYNEQFF. The CDR3 DNA sequence: TGCGCCAGCCGCGTAGGACAGGGTTCCTACAATGAGCAGTTCTTC.

This clonotype was seen a handful of times. The V call is TRBV11-2, the J call TRBJ2-7; no firm D call. The germline gives CDR1 SGHAT, CDR2 FQNNGV. V was shortened by 5 bases and J by 2 bases, with 16 bases between the two germline ends. This CDR3 is built from 15 residues. The CDR3 DNA reads as TGTGCCAGCAGCCTCCCCGCCCGACCGACCTACGAGCAGTACTTC. Its translation: CASSLPARPTYEQYF.

In its sample, this clonotype was seen a few times. The chain joins TRBV20-1 to TRBJ1-2, with no clear D. Germline lookup yields CDR1 DFQATT and CDR2 SNEGSKA (reference sequence). This CDR3 comprises 9 residues. The germline V and J ends were trimmed by 8 bases and 4 bases, with 5 bases remaining between them. CDR3 nucleotide sequence: TGCAGTACGGGCTATGGCTACACCTTC. Protein product: CSTGYGYTF.

At least ten counts were recorded for this clonotype. V is TRBV12-3 or TRBV12-4 and J is TRBJ2-3; no clear D. This CDR3 has 13 amino acids. Trimming removed 8 bases from V and 0 bases from J, with 9 bases in between. In nucleotides, the CDR3 is TGTGCCAGCGGAGCGACGAGCACAGATACGCAGTATTTT. This encodes CASGATSTDTQYF.

This clonotype appeared many times. V usage is TRBV20-1 and J usage is TRBJ1-4; no clear D. The V gene lost 3 bases and the J gene lost 1 base, with 6 bases spanning the gap. The CDR3 contains 13 residues. Germline loops: CDR1 DFQATT, CDR2 SNEGSKA (reference sequence). For the CDR3, the DNA is TGCAGTGCTAGGGCCAGAACTAATGAAAAACTGTTTTTT. It is translated as CSARARTNEKLFF.

At least ten counts were recorded for this clonotype. The chain carries TRBV7-2 and TRBJ2-5, with D maybe TRBD1 (8 bases). Germline lookup yields CDR1 SGHTA and CDR2 FQGNSA. The CDR3 is 14 residues long. Trimming pared 5 bases from V and 4 bases from J, leaving 14 bases between. CDR3 residues: CASSRTGGGETQYF. CDR3 nucleotides: TGTGCCAGCAGCAGAACAGGGGGGGGAGAGACCCAGTACTTC. Drawing the rest from reference TRBV7-2 and TRBJ2-5, the complete variable domain is GAGVSQSPSNKVTEKGKDVELRCDPISGHTALYWYRQSLGQGLEFLIYFQGNSAPDKSGLPSDRFSAERTGGSVSTLTIQRTQQEDSAVYLCASSRTGGGETQYFGPGTRLLVL.

This clonotype has a count of ten or more. The chain carries TRBV20-1 and TRBJ2-1; perhaps TRBD1 as D (6 bases). Trimming stripped 0 bases from V and 4 bases from J, with 16 bases between. CDR3 length equals 16 residues. The germline V gene encodes CDR1 DFQATT and CDR2 SNEGSKA (reference sequence). The CDR3 protein is CSARDIRQGFYNEQFF. The DNA of the CDR3 is TGCAGTGCTAGAGATATACGGCAGGGGTTTTACAATGAGCAGTTCTTC.

This clonotype was seen many times. The chain recombines TRBV19 with TRBJ2-2; D perhaps matches TRBD1 (6 bases). Germline CDR1 LNHDA, CDR2 SQIVND (reference sequence). CDR3 size: 15 residues. Trimming removed 5 bases at V and 4 bases at J, with 14 bases between. The CDR3 reads CASSPGVRSTGELFF. DNA of the CDR3: TGTGCCAGTAGTCCAGGGGTTCGTAGCACCGGGGAGCTGTTTTTT.

The chain recombines TRBV10-3 with TRBJ2-3; 11 bases are shared with TRBD2. V lost 4 bases, J lost 1 base, and 7 bases stayed unmatched. The length of the CDR3 is 17 residues. CDR1 is ENHRY, CDR2 SYGVKD, per germline. The DNA for the CDR3 is TGTGCCATCAGTGCGTTAGCGGGAGGGCTCGGCACAGATACGCAGTATTTT. This sequence encodes CAISALAGGLGTDTQYF.

In the case of this clonotype: Compared with germline, one end of the junction differs, possibly owing to a read error. The chain combines TRBV20-1 with TRBJ2-6; tentative D call: TRBD1 (6 bases). Germline V CDR1 and CDR2: DFQATT, SNEGSKA (reference sequence). The CDR3 length is 17 residues. CDR3 sequence (DNA): TGCTGTGCTCTCCCCCTTGGACAGCCCTCTGGGGCCAACGTCCTGACTTTC. It translates to CCALPLGQPSGANVLTF.

This clonotype is a singleton in its sample. This may be a read error, as it is one base from a much larger clone. This chain uses TRBV5-5 with TRBJ1-1; D is ambiguous. The V end was cut by 4 bases, the J end by 5 bases, with 18 bases between. The CDR3 has 15 residues. Germline V CDR1 and CDR2: SGHKS, YYEKEE (reference sequence). CDR3 sequence: CASSSRVGSWTEAFF. In DNA, the CDR3 is TGTGCCAGCAGCAGTAGAGTGGGATCATGGACTGAAGCTTTCTTT.